This record covers a single T cell receptor (beta chain). Its antigen remains unknown. The data are from a study of T cells in Graves' hyperthyroidism and ophthalmopathy. V lost 3 bases, J lost 1 base, and 16 bases lay in between. CDR1 is SNHLY and CDR2 is FYNNEI in the germline V gene. The CDR3 has 17 amino acids. Amplified regions were TCR beta CDR3 sequences from RNA transcripts. A first-round RT-PCR of the TCR CDR3 used the HTBI primer set. A single record per CDR3 protein comes from TCRdb applying MiXCR to the multiplex PCR reads. This sample has approximately 700,000 distinct CDR3 sequences, with roughly 15% found just once. Study findings and constraints: Researchers found most expanded thyroid clonotypes above 0.001 in blood as well.

Diagnostic assessment was based on clinical symptoms, serum thyroxine and TRAb, thyroid ultrasound and orbital computed tomography. The sequenced sample consisted of blood. The chain carries TRBV2 and TRBJ2-4; tentatively, D is TRBD2 (5 bases). The receptor was isolated from a young man with Graves' hyperthyroidism. The CDR3 protein is CASSDETSYVAKNIQYF. In nucleotides, the CDR3 is TGTGCCAGCAGTGACGAAACTAGTTATGTCGCCAAAAACATTCAGTACTTC. The complete variable domain, with remaining parts taken from reference TRBV2 and TRBJ2-4, reads EPEVTQTPSHQVTQMGQEVILRCVPISNHLYFYWYRQILGQKVEFLVSFYNNEISEKSEIFDDQFSVERPDGSNFTLKIRSTKLEDSAMYFCASSDETSYVAKNIQYFGAGTRLSVL.